The 19 T cell receptor beta chains below were found in one sample sequenced in a study of cytomegalovirus exposure and HLA in healthy donors. The PCR contained 60 Vbeta and 13 Jbeta primers. Here immunoSEQ multiplex PCR was the method, and the copy in TCRdb shows in-frame clones only, minus some. The sample gives about 100,000 clones, 60% to 75% of which show up once; 1.5% to 2% is in the top ten. The material sequenced was PBMCs. The receptors were sampled from a woman aged 40 to 50 in good health and CMV-seronegative.

This clone has just a few counts. The chain joins TRBV6-4 to TRBJ2-2, with TRBD2 as a possible D gene (5 bases). Per germline, CDR1 MRHNA and CDR2 SNTAGT. V lost 7 bases, J lost 3 bases, and 9 bases lay in between. This CDR3 has 13 residues. The DNA of the CDR3 is TGTGCCAGCAAAAAGGGAGACACCGGGGAGCTGTTTTTT. It is translated as CASKKGDTGELFF.

In this sample, this clone turned up a few times. Here the CDR3 DNA reads TGTGCCAGCAGTTGGGGCAGCCAAGAGACCCAGTACTTC. It translates to CASSWGSQETQYF. The chain employs TRBV2 and TRBJ2-5; tentatively, D is TRBD1 (5 bases). Germline V gene sequence: CDR1 SNHLY, CDR2 FYNNEI. Trimming left V 5 bases short and J 1 base short, with 8 bases between. CDR3 length: 13 residues.

J is TRBJ2-7 and V is TRBV25-1, with a possible D match to TRBD2 (5 bases). V shed 6 bases and J shed 2 bases, with 5 bases lying between them. This CDR3 has 11 residues. Germline V lookup: CDR1 MGHDK, CDR2 SYGVNS. The DNA of the CDR3 is TGTGCCAGCAGCGGGGCCTACGAGCAGTACTTC. It codes for CASSGAYEQYF.

The chain has TRBV7-9 and TRBJ2-3; D not resolved. Germline V lookup: CDR1 SEHNR, CDR2 FQNEAQ (reference sequence). This CDR3 has 13 residues. The V and J ends lost 4 bases and 2 bases respectively, with 7 bases between them. As DNA, the CDR3 is TGTGCCAGCAGCTCGCGGAACACAGATACGCAGTATTTT. This codes for CASSSRNTDTQYF. Using reference TRBV7-9 and TRBJ2-3 for the parts outside the CDR3, the full variable domain is DTGVSQNPRHKITKRGQNVTFRCDPISEHNRLYWYRQTLGQGPEFLTYFQNEAQLEKSRLLSDRFSAERPKGSFSTLEIQRTEQGDSAMYLCASSSRNTDTQYFGPGTRLTVL.

The table lists this clone with a few counts. V is TRBV5-1 and J is TRBJ2-3; D gene unclear. From germline, CDR1 is SGHRS and CDR2 YFSETQ. The CDR3 extends over 15 amino acids. V lost 2 bases, J lost 1 base, and 11 bases lay in between. The CDR3 sequence: CASSFDTIGTDTQYF. CDR3 sequence (DNA): TGCGCCAGCAGCTTCGACACAATTGGCACAGATACGCAGTATTTT.

The chain links TRBV10-3 to TRBJ1-6; unclear D gene. Trimming stripped 4 bases from V and 14 bases from J, with 18 bases between. CDR3 length: 14 residues. The germline V gene encodes CDR1 ENHRY and CDR2 SYGVKD. The CDR3 protein is CAISGAGPVGSLHF. The CDR3 bases are TGTGCCATCAGTGGTGCAGGCCCGGTCGGTTCCCTCCACTTT.

This rearrangement joins TRBV20-1 to TRBJ1-2; TRBD1 matches at 10 bases. This CDR3 comprises 11 residues. Germline CDR1 reads DFQATT; CDR2 reads SNEGSKA (reference sequence). The CDR3 sequence: CRAGTGAGYTF. The CDR3 DNA is TGCAGGGCCGGGACAGGGGCTGGCTACACCTTC.

The gene calls are TRBV2 and TRBJ2-1, with TRBD2 matching 9 bases. The germline V gene encodes CDR1 SNHLY and CDR2 FYNNEI. The CDR3 runs to 14 residues. Unmatched junction bases numbered 2, after V lost 7 bases and J lost 1 base. The CDR3 reads CASTLAGSYNEQFF. CDR3 sequence (DNA): TGTGCCAGCACCCTAGCGGGATCCTACAATGAGCAGTTCTTC.

The chain is built from TRBV7-9 and TRBJ2-6, with no clear D. The germline V gene encodes CDR1 SEHNR and CDR2 FQNEAQ (reference sequence). V lost 5 bases, J lost 0 bases, and 14 bases lay in between. CDR3 length: 17 residues. CDR3 residues: CASSITSPVSGANVLTF. The CDR3 DNA reads as TGTGCCAGCAGCATTACTTCCCCTGTCTCTGGGGCCAACGTCCTGACTTTC.

The V and J genes are TRBV9 and TRBJ2-5; TRBD2 matches at 8 bases. V lost 0 bases to trimming and J lost 4 bases; unmatched junction nucleotides: 11. Germline V gives CDR1 SGDLS, CDR2 YYNGEE. The CDR3 loop spans 17 amino acids. CDR3 loop: CASSVVDSGKAGETQYF. The CDR3 DNA is TGTGCCAGCAGCGTAGTCGATAGCGGGAAGGCTGGAGAGACCCAGTACTTC.

The genes are TRBV27 and TRBJ1-1, with D tentatively TRBD1 (6 bases). Germline V gives CDR1 MNHEY, CDR2 SMNVEV (reference sequence). The CDR3 runs to 13 residues. The V end was cut by 6 bases, the J end by 2 bases, with 10 bases between. The CDR3 loop reads CASREQGNTEAFF. CDR3 DNA: TGTGCCAGCAGGGAACAGGGCAACACTGAAGCTTTCTTT.

V usage is TRBV18 and J usage is TRBJ1-1, with 11 bases that match TRBD1. This CDR3 region has 17 residues. J was trimmed by 3 bases and V by 6 bases; bases with no gene match: 12. The germline CDR1 and CDR2 sequences are KGHSH and LQKENI. CDR3 in amino acids: CASSPTGTGGLYTEAFF. CDR3 DNA: TGTGCCAGCTCTCCTACCGGGACAGGGGGTCTGTACACTGAAGCTTTCTTT. The full variable domain, completed using reference TRBV18 and TRBJ1-1, is NAGVMQNPRHLVRRRGQEARLRCSPMKGHSHVYWYRQLPEEGLKFMVYLQKENIIDESGMPKERFSAEFPKEGPSILRIQQVVRGDSAAYFCASSPTGTGGLYTEAFFGQGTRLTVV.

The rearrangement uses TRBV7-2 and TRBJ2-7; 10 bases agree with TRBD2. The V gene's germline CDR1 is SGHTA and CDR2 FQGNSA. This CDR3 contains 16 residues. Losses at the gene ends were 2 bases for V and 0 bases for J; bases not matched to a gene: 4. The CDR3 coding sequence is TGTGCCAGCAGCTTATCTAGCGGGGGCCTCTCCTACGAGCAGTACTTC. Protein product: CASSLSSGGLSYEQYF. Full variable domain (rest looked up from reference TRBV7-2 and TRBJ2-7): GAGVSQSPSNKVTEKGKDVELRCDPISGHTALYWYRQSLGQGLEFLIYFQGNSAPDKSGLPSDRFSAERTGGSVSTLTIQRTQQEDSAVYLCASSLSSGGLSYEQYFGPGTRLTVT.

To note about this clone: Other DNA sequences within the sample encode an identical CDR3. The chain carries TRBV5-1 and TRBJ2-5; TRBD1 matches 8 bases. The length of the CDR3 is 14 residues. Germline assignment: CDR1 SGHRS and CDR2 YFSETQ. Unmatched junction bases numbered 5, after V lost 2 bases and J lost 5 bases. CDR3 in DNA: TGCGCCAGCAGCTTAGGACAGGGAAAGGAGACCCAGTACTTC. Protein product: CASSLGQGKETQYF.

V gene TRBV5-4 combines with J gene TRBJ2-7; maybe TRBD2 (6 bases). The CDR3 runs 14 residues. Per the germline V gene, CDR1 is SGHNT and CDR2 is YYREEE (reference sequence). Trimming left V 4 bases short and J 3 bases short, with 14 bases between. The CDR3 spells CASSAGPLSYEQYF. In nucleotides, the CDR3 is TGTGCCAGCAGCGCGGGACCACTCAGCTACGAGCAGTACTTC.

The V call is TRBV7-6, the J call TRBJ2-7, with 7 bases matching TRBD2. The CDR3 spans 16 residues. Trimming removed 2 bases from V and 2 bases from J; junction bases left unmatched: 9. Germline-derived CDR1 and CDR2 are SGHVS and FNYEAQ. CDR3 in amino acids: CASSLSGGSPTYEQYF. The CDR3 DNA follows: TGTGCCAGCAGCTTAAGTGGCGGGAGCCCCACCTACGAGCAGTACTTC.

This clone was found a few times. Other DNA sequences within the sample encode an identical CDR3. The J gene is TRBJ2-7, the V gene TRBV10-3; perhaps TRBD2 as D (6 bases). Between the trimmed V and J ends, which lost 3 bases and 5 bases, there was a span of 8 bases. The CDR3 has 12 amino acids. The germline V gene encodes CDR1 ENHRY and CDR2 SYGVKD. The CDR3 DNA is TGTGCCATCAGTGATGGGAGGAACGAGCAGTACTTC. As protein: CAISDGRNEQYF.

The chain joins TRBV27 to TRBJ2-6, with a tentative D call TRBD2 (7 bases). Trimming left V 2 bases short and J 4 bases short, with 12 bases between. Germline-derived CDR1 and CDR2 are MNHEY and SMNVEV (reference sequence). CDR3 length: 16 amino acids. The CDR3, as DNA: TGTGCCAGCAGTTTAATGGGGGGGGCCGGGGCCAACGTCCTGACTTTC. It encodes CASSLMGGAGANVLTF.

The chain joins TRBV15 to TRBJ2-7; 9 bases line up with TRBD1. This CDR3 region has 14 residues. V was clipped by 3 bases and J by 2 bases; unmatched bases: 2. Germline V gene data show CDR1 as LNHNV and CDR2 as YYDKDF (reference sequence). The CDR3 protein is CATSRDRGPYEQYF. CDR3 DNA: TGTGCCACCAGCAGGGACAGGGGTCCCTACGAGCAGTACTTC.